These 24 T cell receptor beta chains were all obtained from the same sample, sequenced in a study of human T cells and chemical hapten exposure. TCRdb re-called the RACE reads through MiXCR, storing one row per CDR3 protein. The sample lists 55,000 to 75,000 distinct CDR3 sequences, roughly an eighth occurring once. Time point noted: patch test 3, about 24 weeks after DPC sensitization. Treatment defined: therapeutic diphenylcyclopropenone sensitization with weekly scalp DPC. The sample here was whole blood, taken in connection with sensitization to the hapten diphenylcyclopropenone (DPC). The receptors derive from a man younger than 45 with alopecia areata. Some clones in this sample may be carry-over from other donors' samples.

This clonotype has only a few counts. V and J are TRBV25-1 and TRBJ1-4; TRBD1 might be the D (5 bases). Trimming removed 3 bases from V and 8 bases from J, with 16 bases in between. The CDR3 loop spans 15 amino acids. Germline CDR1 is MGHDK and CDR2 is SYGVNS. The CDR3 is CASSDLALGGEKLFF. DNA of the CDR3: TGTGCCAGCAGTGATCTGGCCCTGGGGGGAGAAAAACTGTTTTTT.

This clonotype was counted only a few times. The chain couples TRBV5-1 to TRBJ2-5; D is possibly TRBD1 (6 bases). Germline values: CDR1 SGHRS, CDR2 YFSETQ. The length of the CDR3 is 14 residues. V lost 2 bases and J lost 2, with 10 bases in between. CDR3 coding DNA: TGCGCCAGCAGCTTCTTCCAGGGGCAAGAGACCCAGTACTTC. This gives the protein CASSFFQGQETQYF.

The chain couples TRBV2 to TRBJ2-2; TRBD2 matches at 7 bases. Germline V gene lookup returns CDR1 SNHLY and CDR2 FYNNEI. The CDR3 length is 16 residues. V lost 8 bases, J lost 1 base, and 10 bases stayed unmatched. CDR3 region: CASLGGGVLNTGELFF. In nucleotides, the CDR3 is TGTGCCAGCCTGGGCGGGGGAGTCTTGAACACCGGGGAGCTGTTTTTT.

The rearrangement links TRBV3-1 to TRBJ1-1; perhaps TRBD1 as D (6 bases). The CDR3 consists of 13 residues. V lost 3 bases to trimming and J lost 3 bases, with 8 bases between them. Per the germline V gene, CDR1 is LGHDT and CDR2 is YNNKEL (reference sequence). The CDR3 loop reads CASSQYRDTEAFF. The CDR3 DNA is TGTGCCAGCAGCCAGTACAGGGACACTGAAGCTTTCTTT.

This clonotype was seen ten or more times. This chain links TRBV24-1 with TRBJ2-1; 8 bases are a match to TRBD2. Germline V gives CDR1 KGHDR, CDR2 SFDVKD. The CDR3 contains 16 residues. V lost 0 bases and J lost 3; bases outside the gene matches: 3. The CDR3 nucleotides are TGTGCCACCAGTGATTTGGGGGGGACTAGCTACAATGAGCAGTTCTTC. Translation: CATSDLGGTSYNEQFF.

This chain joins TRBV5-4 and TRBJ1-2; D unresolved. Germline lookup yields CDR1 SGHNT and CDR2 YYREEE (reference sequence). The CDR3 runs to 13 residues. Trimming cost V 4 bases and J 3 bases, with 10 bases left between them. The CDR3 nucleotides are TGTGCCAGCAGCCCAGGCAGCTACTATGGCTACACCTTC. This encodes CASSPGSYYGYTF.

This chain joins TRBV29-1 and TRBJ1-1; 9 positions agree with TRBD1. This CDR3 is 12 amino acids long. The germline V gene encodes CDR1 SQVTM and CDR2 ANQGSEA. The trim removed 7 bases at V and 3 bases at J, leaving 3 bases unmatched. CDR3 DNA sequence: TGCAGCGGTAGGGACAGGGACACTGAAGCTTTCTTT. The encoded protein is CSGRDRDTEAFF.

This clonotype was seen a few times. The CDR3 here is CASMIRGGTEAFF. The CDR3, as DNA: TGTGCCAGTATGATCCGGGGAGGGACTGAAGCTTTCTTT. V is TRBV19 and J is TRBJ1-1, with no clear D. The V end was cut by 7 bases, the J end by 5 bases, with 14 bases between. The CDR3 runs 13 residues. Germline assignment: CDR1 LNHDA and CDR2 SQIVND (reference sequence).

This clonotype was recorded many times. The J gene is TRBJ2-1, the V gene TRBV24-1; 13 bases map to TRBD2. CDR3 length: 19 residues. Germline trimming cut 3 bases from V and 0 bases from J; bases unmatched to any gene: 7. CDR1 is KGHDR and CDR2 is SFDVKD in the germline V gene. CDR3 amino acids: CATSDQPGLAGSSYNEQFF. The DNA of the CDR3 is TGTGCCACCAGTGATCAGCCGGGACTAGCGGGGAGCTCCTACAATGAGCAGTTCTTC.

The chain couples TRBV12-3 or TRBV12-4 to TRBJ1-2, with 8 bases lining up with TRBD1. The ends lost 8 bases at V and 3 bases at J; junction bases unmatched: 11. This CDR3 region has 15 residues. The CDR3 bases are TGTGCCAGCGTTTTTGGGGCAGGGGGCCACTATGGCTACACCTTC. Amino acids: CASVFGAGGHYGYTF.

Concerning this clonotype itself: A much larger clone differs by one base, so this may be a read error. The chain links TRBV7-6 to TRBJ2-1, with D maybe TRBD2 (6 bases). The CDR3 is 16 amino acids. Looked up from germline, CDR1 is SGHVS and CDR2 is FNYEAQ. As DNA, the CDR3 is TGTGTCAGCAGCCCAGGGCGACTAGTTACCTACAATGAGCAGTTCTTC. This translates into CVSSPGRLVTYNEQFF.

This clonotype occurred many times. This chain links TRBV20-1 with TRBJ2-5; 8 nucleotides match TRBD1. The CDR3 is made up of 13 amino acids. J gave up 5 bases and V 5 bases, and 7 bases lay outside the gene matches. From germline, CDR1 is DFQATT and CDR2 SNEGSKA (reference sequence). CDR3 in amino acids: CSAQLRGLETQYF. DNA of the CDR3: TGCAGTGCTCAGCTCAGGGGGCTGGAGACCCAGTACTTC.

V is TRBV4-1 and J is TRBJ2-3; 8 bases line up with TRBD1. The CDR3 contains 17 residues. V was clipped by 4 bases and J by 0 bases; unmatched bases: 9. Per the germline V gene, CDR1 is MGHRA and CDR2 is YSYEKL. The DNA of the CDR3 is TGCGCCAGCAGCCTTAGTCCCGGGACAGGTAGCACAGATACGCAGTATTTT. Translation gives CASSLSPGTGSTDTQYF.

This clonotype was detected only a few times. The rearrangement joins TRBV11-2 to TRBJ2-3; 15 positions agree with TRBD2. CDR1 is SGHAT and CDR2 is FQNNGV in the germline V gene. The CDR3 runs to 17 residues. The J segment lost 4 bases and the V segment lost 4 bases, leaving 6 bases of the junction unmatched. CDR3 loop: CASSSWTSGGAADTQYF. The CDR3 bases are TGTGCCAGCAGCTCGTGGACTAGCGGGGGGGCCGCAGATACGCAGTATTTT.

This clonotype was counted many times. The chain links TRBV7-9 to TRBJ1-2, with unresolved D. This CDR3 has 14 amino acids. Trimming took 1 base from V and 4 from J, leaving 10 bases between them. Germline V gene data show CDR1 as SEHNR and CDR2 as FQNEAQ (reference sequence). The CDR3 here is CASSLVTTAYGYTF. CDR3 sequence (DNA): TGTGCCAGCAGCTTAGTTACTACAGCCTATGGCTACACCTTC. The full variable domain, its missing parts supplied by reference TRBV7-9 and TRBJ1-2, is DTGVSQNPRHKITKRGQNVTFRCDPISEHNRLYWYRQTLGQGPEFLTYFQNEAQLEKSRLLSDRFSAERPKGSFSTLEIQRTEQGDSAMYLCASSLVTTAYGYTFGSGTRLTVV.

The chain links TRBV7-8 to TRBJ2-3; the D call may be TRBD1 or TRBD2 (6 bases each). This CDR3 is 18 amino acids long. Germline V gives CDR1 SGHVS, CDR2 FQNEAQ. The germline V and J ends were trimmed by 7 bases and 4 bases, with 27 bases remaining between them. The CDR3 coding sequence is TGTGCCAGCACGCCCTGGGACTTCGGGGGCGCCGGTTCAGATACGCAGTATTTT. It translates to CASTPWDFGGAGSDTQYF.

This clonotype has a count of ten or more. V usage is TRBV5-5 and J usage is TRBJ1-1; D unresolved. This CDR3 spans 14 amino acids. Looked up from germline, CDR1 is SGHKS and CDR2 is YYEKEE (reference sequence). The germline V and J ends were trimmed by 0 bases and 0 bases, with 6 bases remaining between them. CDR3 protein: CASSLGLMNTEAFF. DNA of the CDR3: TGTGCCAGCAGCTTGGGACTTATGAACACTGAAGCTTTCTTT.

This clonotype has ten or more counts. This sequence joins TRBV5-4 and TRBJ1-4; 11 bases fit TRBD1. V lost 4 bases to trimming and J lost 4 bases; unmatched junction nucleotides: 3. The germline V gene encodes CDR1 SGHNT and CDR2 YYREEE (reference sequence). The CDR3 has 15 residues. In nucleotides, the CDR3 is TGTGCCAGCAGCCGGACAGGGGGCATTAATGAAAAACTGTTTTTT. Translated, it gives CASSRTGGINEKLFF.

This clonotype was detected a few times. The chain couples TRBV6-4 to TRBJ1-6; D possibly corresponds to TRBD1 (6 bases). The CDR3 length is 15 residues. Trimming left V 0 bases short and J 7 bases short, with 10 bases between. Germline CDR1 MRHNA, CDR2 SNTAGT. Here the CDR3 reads CASSDSRGGNSPLHF. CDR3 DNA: TGTGCCAGCAGTGACTCAAGAGGGGGGAATTCACCCCTCCACTTT.

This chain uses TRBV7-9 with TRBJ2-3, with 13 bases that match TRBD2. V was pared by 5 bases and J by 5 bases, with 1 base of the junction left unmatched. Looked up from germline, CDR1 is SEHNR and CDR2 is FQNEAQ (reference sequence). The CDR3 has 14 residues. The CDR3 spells CASSRTSGGDTQYF. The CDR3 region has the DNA TGTGCCAGCAGCCGGACTAGCGGGGGAGATACGCAGTATTTT.

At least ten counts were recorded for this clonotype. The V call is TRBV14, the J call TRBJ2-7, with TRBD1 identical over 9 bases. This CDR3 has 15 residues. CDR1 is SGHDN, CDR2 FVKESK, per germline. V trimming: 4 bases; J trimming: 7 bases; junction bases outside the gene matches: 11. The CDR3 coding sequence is TGTGCCAGCAGCCCACGAGGGACAGGGACGTTGGAGCAGTACTTC. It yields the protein CASSPRGTGTLEQYF.

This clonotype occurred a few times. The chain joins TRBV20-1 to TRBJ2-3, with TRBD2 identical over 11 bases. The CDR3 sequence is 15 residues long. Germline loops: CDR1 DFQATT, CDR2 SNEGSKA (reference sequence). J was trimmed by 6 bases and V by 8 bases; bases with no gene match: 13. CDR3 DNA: TGCAGTTCGGCGATACTAGCGGGGGTAGCGGATACGCAGTATTTT. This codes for CSSAILAGVADTQYF.

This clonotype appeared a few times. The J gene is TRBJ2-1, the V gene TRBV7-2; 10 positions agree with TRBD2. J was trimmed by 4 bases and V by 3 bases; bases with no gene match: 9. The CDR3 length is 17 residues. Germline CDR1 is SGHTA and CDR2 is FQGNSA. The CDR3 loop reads CASSFRRTSGRYNEQFF. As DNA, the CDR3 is TGTGCCAGCAGCTTCAGGAGGACTAGCGGAAGATACAATGAGCAGTTCTTC.

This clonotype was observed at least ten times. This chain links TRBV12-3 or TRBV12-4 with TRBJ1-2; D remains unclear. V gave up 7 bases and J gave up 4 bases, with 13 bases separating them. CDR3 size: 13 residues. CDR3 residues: CASIAGSGYGYTF. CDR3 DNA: TGTGCCAGCATTGCGGGGTCAGGCTATGGCTACACCTTC.